Each of the 19 T cell receptor beta chains below was sequenced from the same sample in a study of T cell clonality in common variable immunodeficiency. The assay was immunoSEQ multiplex PCR, and TCRdb's table has in-frame clones only and misses some. This sample includes 25,000 to 35,000 clones with no singletons; its ten biggest clones take up roughly 4.5%. The sequencing input was peripheral blood mononuclear cells. The receptors shown here come from a person aged 18 to 75 in good health.

Turning to this clone: A clone one base away is much larger, so this may be a read error. Read data end 3 residues before the CDR3 end; the end is taken from the germline J gene. The chain carries TRBV6-2 or TRBV6-3 and TRBJ1-1, with 8 bases lining up with TRBD1. Germline CDR1 is MNHEY and CDR2 is SVGEGT. This CDR3 contains 16 residues. The chain's CDR3 is CASSWGADRGRTGAFF. The sequenced CDR3 bases are TGTGCCAGCAGTTGGGGGGCCGACAGGGGCCGCACTGGA.

At least ten counts were recorded for this clone. The CDR3 end is not reached by the read, which stops 3 residues before it; the germline J gene fills it in. V and J are TRBV7-3 and TRBJ2-2; 10 bases map to TRBD2. J lost 0 bases, V lost 5 bases, and 6 bases had no gene match. The CDR3 covers 17 residues. Looked up from germline, CDR1 is SGHTA and CDR2 is FQGTGA. Partial CDR3 DNA: TGTGCCAGCAGCCCGCAGACTAGCGGGTCGAACACCGGGGAG. Amino acids: CASSPQTSGSNTGE. The complete CDR3 sequence is CASSPQTSGSNTGELFF.

This clone has ten or more counts. The DNA ends 3 residues before the CDR3 does, and the rest of the CDR3 is filled in from the germline J gene. This rearrangement joins TRBV5-5 to TRBJ2-5; D remains unclear. V lost 0 bases and J lost 5, with 8 bases in between. The CDR3 length is 13 residues. The germline V gene has CDR1 SGHKS and CDR2 YYEKEE (reference sequence). Partial CDR3 DNA: TGTGCCAGCAGCTTGGCACATTGGGAGACC. It yields the protein CASSLAHWET. The whole CDR3 region reads CASSLAHWETQYF.

This clone was seen only a few times. CDR3 amino acids: CASSLPRGRTDTQYF. The sequenced CDR3 bases are TGTGCCAGCAGCCTACCGAGGGGGCGGACAGATACG. The rearrangement links TRBV5-8 to TRBJ2-3, with TRBD1 matching over 7 bases. The DNA ends 3 residues before the CDR3 does, and the rest of the CDR3 is filled in from the germline J gene. The CDR3 runs 15 residues. CDR1 is SGHTS, CDR2 YDEGEE, per germline. Trimming at V came to 4 bases and at J to 3 bases, leaving 8 bases not matched to a gene.

Worth noting for this clone: The sequenced fragment ends 3 residues before the CDR3 boundary, so the rest is inferred from the germline J gene. The V and J genes are TRBV7-9 and TRBJ2-2, with 7 bases identical to TRBD1. The CDR3 sequence is 14 residues long. Per the germline V gene, CDR1 is SEHNR and CDR2 is FQNEAQ (reference sequence). V dropped 6 bases and J dropped 2; count of bases not matched to a gene: 3. The CDR3 loop reads CASRRDSNTGELFF. CDR3 bases read: TGTGCCAGCAGACGGGACAGCAACACCGGGGAG.

This clone was detected many times. The observed sequence ends 3 residues before the CDR3 terminus, with the missing tail filled in from the germline J gene. The chain carries TRBV5-1 and TRBJ1-4, with D hard to call. The CDR3 is made up of 14 amino acids. The V gene lost 2 bases and the J gene lost 8 bases, with 13 bases spanning the gap. Germline CDR1 and CDR2: SGHRS and YFSETQ. The DNA read from the CDR3 is TGCGCCAGCAGCTTTAGGAACAGTGAAGAAAAA. Amino acids: CASSFRNSEEK. The full CDR3 protein reads CASSFRNSEEKLFF.

The part of the CDR3 DNA that was read is TGTGCCAGCAGCCCACAGACAGGGGGCGGCTATGGC. It yields the protein CASSPQTGGGYG. The complete CDR3 protein is CASSPQTGGGYGYTF. This chain links TRBV11-3 with TRBJ1-2; 10 nucleotides match TRBD1. Read coverage stops 3 residues before the CDR3 terminus; the germline J gene supplies the remainder. CDR1 is SGHNT and CDR2 is YENEEA in the germline V gene. The CDR3 runs to 15 residues. Trimming at V came to 5 bases and at J to 4 bases, leaving 7 bases not matched to a gene.

This clone was counted a few times. Sequencing ends 3 residues short of the CDR3 end; the germline J gene provides the rest. This chain uses TRBV7-3 with TRBJ2-5; 7 positions agree with TRBD1. Trimming at V came to 2 bases and at J to 4 bases, leaving 7 bases not matched to a gene. Germline values: CDR1 SGHTA, CDR2 FQGTGA. This CDR3 has 15 amino acids. CDR3 bases read: TGTGCCAGCAGCTTAGCCGTCAACAGGGGAGAGACC. It encodes CASSLAVNRGET. In full, the CDR3 is CASSLAVNRGETQYF.

This clone showed up many times. The read ends 3 residues early relative to the CDR3; the germline J gene fills the gap. The rearrangement joins TRBV20-1 to TRBJ2-1, with D possibly being TRBD2 (5 bases). The CDR3 is 16 amino acids. Germline CDR1 DFQATT, CDR2 SNEGSKA (reference sequence). V was pared by 0 bases and J by 8 bases, with 20 bases between. CDR3 amino acids: CSARDQELAVGDEQFF. The covered CDR3 bases are TGCAGTGCTAGAGACCAGGAGCTAGCTGTCGGGGATGAG.

About this clone: The CDR3 goes on 3 residues after the read ends, and that part is filled in from the germline J gene. The genes are TRBV18 and TRBJ1-1; a possible D gene is TRBD1 (6 bases). The germline V gene has CDR1 KGHSH and CDR2 LQKENI. This CDR3 spans 13 amino acids. CDR3 residues: CASSPGTIYEAFF. The DNA read from the CDR3 is TGTGCCAGCTCACCTGGGACAATCTACGAG. The full variable domain, completed using reference TRBV18 and TRBJ1-1, is NAGVMQNPRHLVRRRGQEARLRCSPMKGHSHVYWYRQLPEEGLKFMVYLQKENIIDESGMPKERFSAEFPKEGPSILRIQQVVRGDSAAYFCASSPGTIYEAFFGQGTRLTVV.

This clone was detected many times. The read falls 3 residues short of the CDR3 end, and the missing part is taken from the germline J gene. This rearrangement joins TRBV28 to TRBJ2-7; TRBD2 might be the D (5 bases). The CDR3 consists of 13 residues. The V gene's germline CDR1 is MDHEN and CDR2 SYDVKM. Trimming stripped 2 bases from V and 6 bases from J, with 11 bases between. The DNA read from the CDR3 is TGTGCCAGCAGTTTACGGGGATCGGGCGAG. It translates to CASSLRGSGE. The full CDR3 protein reads CASSLRGSGEQYF.

This clone came up many times. The read terminates 3 residues before the CDR3 end, so the remaining end is supplied by the germline J gene. This rearrangement joins TRBV12-3 or TRBV12-4 to TRBJ2-7, with TRBD1 matching over 7 bases. J was trimmed by 5 bases and V by 6 bases; bases with no gene match: 7. The length of the CDR3 is 13 residues. Here the CDR3 reads CASSLTGSHEQYF. CDR3 DNA (partial): TGTGCCAGCAGCTTGACAGGGTCCCACGAG.

This clone was seen repeatedly, ten times or more. The read ends 3 residues before the CDR3 terminus; that terminus is restored from the germline J gene. The chain joins TRBV30 to TRBJ1-2; D is unresolved. This CDR3 spans 12 amino acids. V was trimmed by 2 bases and J by 4 bases, leaving 8 bases between them. Germline CDR1 reads GTSNPN; CDR2 reads SVGIG (reference sequence). The CDR3 sequence is CAWSSGFYGYTF. The CDR3 bases that were read are TGTGCCTGGAGTTCGGGTTTCTATGGC.

In its sample, this clone was seen many times. The read ends 3 residues before the CDR3 terminus; that terminus is restored from the germline J gene. The rearrangement uses TRBV18 and TRBJ1-5; 7 positions agree with TRBD1. The CDR3 is made up of 14 amino acids. Germline CDR1 KGHSH, CDR2 LQKENI. The junction had 3 bases not matched to a gene; V was cut back by 1 base and J by 6 bases. CDR3 DNA, as far as it was read: TGTGCCAGCTCACCACAGGGGGCCGGTCAGCCC. Protein sequence: CASSPQGAGQP. Given in full, the CDR3 is CASSPQGAGQPQHF.

About this clone: The CDR3 is cut off 3 residues early in the read; its end comes from the germline J gene. The chain joins TRBV7-8 to TRBJ2-7; TRBD1 matches at 7 bases. There are 15 residues in the CDR3. J gave up 2 bases and V 5 bases, and 9 bases lay outside the gene matches. Germline V lookup: CDR1 SGHVS, CDR2 FQNEAQ. This CDR3 reads CASSPYRGGPYEQYF. The covered CDR3 bases are TGTGCCAGCAGCCCGTACAGGGGCGGGCCCTACGAG.

In its sample, this clone ranks as medium-sized. Sequencing ends 3 residues short of the CDR3 end; the germline J gene provides the rest. This chain joins TRBV12-5 and TRBJ2-1; D possibly corresponds to TRBD2 (6 bases). This CDR3 contains 15 residues. Trimming took 1 base from V and 5 from J, leaving 12 bases between them. From germline, CDR1 is LGHNT and CDR2 FRNRAP. Partial CDR3 DNA: TGTGCTAGTGGTTTGGGACTAGTGGAAAACAATGAG. Amino acid sequence: CASGLGLVENNE. The whole CDR3 protein reads CASGLGLVENNEQFF.

This clone was seen ten or more times. Coverage ceases 3 residues before the CDR3 finishes, and the germline J gene fills in the end. The chain is built from TRBV7-3 and TRBJ2-1; 9 nucleotides agree with TRBD1. Germline CDR1 reads SGHTA; CDR2 reads FQGTGA. This CDR3 is built from 15 residues. The V and J ends lost 5 bases and 0 bases, in that order; junction bases with no gene match: 2. CDR3 loop: CASSGTGSSYNEQFF. The CDR3 DNA, read in part, is TGTGCCAGCAGCGGGACAGGGAGCTCCTACAATGAG.

In this sample, this clone turned up a few times. The read gets to within 3 residues of the CDR3 end, and the germline J gene fills in the rest. This chain links TRBV7-9 with TRBJ1-4; D is possibly TRBD1 (6 bases). Germline V gene data show CDR1 as SEHNR and CDR2 as FQNEAQ (reference sequence). V was trimmed by 5 bases and J by 4 bases, leaving 14 bases between them. CDR3 size: 15 residues. CDR3 DNA (partial): TGTGCCAGCAGCACCCGACAGGAGAATAATGAAAAA. Encoded protein: CASSTRQENNEK. The full CDR3 sequence reads CASSTRQENNEKLFF.

This clone was counted ten times or more. The sequenced fragment ends 3 residues before the CDR3 boundary, so the rest is inferred from the germline J gene. The V call is TRBV5-1, the J call TRBJ2-5; D possibly corresponds to TRBD1 (6 bases). Germline CDR1 is SGHRS and CDR2 is YFSETQ. The V gene lost 4 bases and the J gene lost 2 bases, with 12 bases spanning the gap. The CDR3 has 14 residues. CDR3 DNA (partial): TGCGCCAGCAGCCACGGGACACTTCAAGAGACC. Translated: CASSHGTLQET. The full CDR3 is CASSHGTLQETQYF.